This is a list of T cell receptor beta chains from one sample in a study of blood T cells in healthy people across ages. TCRdb fed the 5' RACE reads into MiXCR, producing one record per CDR3 protein. The table includes about 1.4 million distinct CDR3 sequences, approximately 60% detected once. The sequenced sample was blood. The source is a man between 18 and 35 years old in good health. The CDR3 runs from the conserved cysteine through the conserved F or W. The D gene is left open where the match is weak. Clone sizes are given selectively: once, few, many, or a class where the clone is expanded.

V	size	D	J	CDR3	DNA
TRBV12-3/TRBV12-4	few	-	TRBJ1-2	CASSGMQGSYGYTF	TGTGCCAGCAGCGGTATGCAGGGGTCCTATGGCTACACCTTC
TRBV20-1	-	-	TRBJ1-1	CSARRKGPYNTEAFF	TGCAGTGCTAGGAGGAAGGGACCCTACAACACTGAAGCTTTCTTT
TRBV7-2	-	-	TRBJ2-3	CASSFPPPDTQYF	TGTGCCAGCAGCTTTCCCCCTCCAGATACGCAGTATTTT
TRBV25-1	-	TRBD2	TRBJ2-1	CASSEGGLAGPLSYNEQFF	TGTGCCAGCAGTGAAGGGGGCCTAGCGGGCCCTCTCTCCTACAATGAGCAGTTCTTC
TRBV7-9	-	-	TRBJ2-3	CARGTDTQYF	TGTGCCAGGGGTACAGATACGCAGTATTTT
TRBV20-1	few	TRBD1	TRBJ1-2	CSARDLTGQTSGGYTF	TGCAGTGCTAGAGATCTTACGGGACAGACAAGCGGGGGCTACACCTTC
TRBV7-2	-	-	TRBJ2-4	CAGSPRRLAKNIQYF	TGTGCCGGCAGCCCCCGAAGACTAGCCAAAAACATTCAGTACTTC
TRBV12-3/TRBV12-4	-	-	TRBJ1-1	CASSLTRGSNTEAFF	TGTGCCAGCAGCCTGACCCGGGGGTCGAACACTGAAGCTTTCTTT
TRBV7-2	few	-	TRBJ2-3	CASSLESVVRVGRDTQYF	TGTGCCAGCAGCTTAGAATCGGTCGTAAGGGTCGGGAGAGATACGCAGTATTTT
TRBV7-2	-	TRBD2	TRBJ2-7	CASSFHIGRTSSYEQYF	TGTGCCAGCAGCTTCCATATAGGCAGGACTAGCTCCTACGAGCAGTACTTC
TRBV20-1	-	-	TRBJ2-2	CSAPGPGAGNTGELFF	TGCAGTGCCCCGGGCCCAGGGGCGGGAAACACCGGGGAGCTGTTTTTT
TRBV4-1	-	TRBD1	TRBJ1-1	CASSQGQGQTEAFF	TGCGCCAGCAGCCAAGGACAGGGTCAAACTGAAGCTTTCTTT
TRBV12-5	-	-	TRBJ2-7	CASASGPLGTYEQYF	TGTGCTAGTGCCTCTGGTCCTCTGGGAACCTACGAGCAGTACTTC
TRBV29-1	few	TRBD2	TRBJ2-1	CSVVLAGVHNYNEQFF	TGCAGCGTGGTACTAGCGGGAGTCCATAACTACAATGAGCAGTTCTTC
TRBV2	-	-	TRBJ2-5	CACSDRRGEETQYF	TGTGCCTGCAGCGACAGGCGGGGAGAAGAGACCCAGTACTTC
TRBV29-1	-	TRBD2	TRBJ2-1	CSVDGTSASQETQFF	TGCAGCGTTGACGGGACTAGCGCCTCCCAAGAGACCCAGTTCTTC
TRBV13	-	TRBD2	TRBJ2-7	CASGRGTVSYEQYF	TGTGCCAGCGGGAGGGGAACAGTCTCCTACGAGCAGTACTTC
TRBV24-1	few	-	TRBJ2-1	CATSDLQSSYNEQFF	TGTGCCACCAGTGATTTACAAAGCTCCTACAATGAGCAGTTCTTC
TRBV10-3	-	-	TRBJ2-3	CAIDVEQNGDTQYF	TGTGCCATCGATGTTGAACAAAATGGGGATACGCAGTATTTT
TRBV5-1	-	-	TRBJ2-2	CASSYTMGQRTTGELFF	TGCGCCAGCAGCTACACGATGGGACAACGGACCACCGGGGAGCTGTTTTTT
TRBV7-9	-	TRBD2	TRBJ2-1	CASSSTGLAGEDNEQFF	TGTGCCAGCAGCTCCACGGGACTAGCGGGGGAGGACAATGAGCAGTTCTTC
TRBV4-1	-	TRBD1	TRBJ2-7	CASSHTGTGATEADEQYF	TGCGCCAGCAGCCACACTGGGACAGGGGCGACGGAGGCGGACGAGCAGTACTTC
TRBV4-3	once	-	TRBJ2-3	CASSQDTRPITDTQYF	TGCGCCAGCAGCCAAGATACGCGACCGATCACAGATACGCAGTATTTT
TRBV10-3	-	TRBD2	TRBJ2-7	CAILGLASDEQYF	TGTGCCATCTTAGGACTAGCTTCGGACGAGCAGTACTTC
TRBV5-1	-	TRBD2	TRBJ2-3	CASSLDLAGPPQYF	TGCGCCAGCAGCTTGGATCTAGCGGGCCCGCCGCAGTATTTT
TRBV3-1	-	-	TRBJ2-3	CASSPFEGATDTQYF	TGTGCCAGCAGCCCCTTTGAGGGAGCCACAGATACGCAGTATTTT
TRBV28	-	-	TRBJ2-1	CASGREHNEQFF	TGTGCCAGCGGCAGGGAACACAATGAGCAGTTCTTC
TRBV24-1	-	-	TRBJ2-5	CARLHYERYF	TGTGCCAGACTACACTACGAGCGGTACTTC
TRBV25-1	-	TRBD1	TRBJ2-5	CASTQGRGRFQETQYF	TGTGCCAGCACTCAGGGCAGGGGGCGCTTCCAAGAGACCCAGTACTTC
TRBV4-3	-	-	TRBJ1-5	CASSPEGDRNQPQHF	TGCGCCAGCAGCCCCGAGGGGGACCGTAATCAGCCCCAGCATTTT
TRBV6-2/TRBV6-3	-	TRBD2	TRBJ2-3	CASSYSTAGGATDTQYF	TGTGCCAGCAGTTACTCGACTGCGGGGGGAGCCACAGATACGCAGTATTTT
TRBV14	-	-	TRBJ2-5	CASSQYGILRSAETQYF	TGTGCCAGCAGCCAATACGGGATCTTACGAAGTGCGGAGACCCAGTACTTC
TRBV20-1	-	TRBD1	TRBJ1-6	CSARDYRGNSPLHF	TGCAGTGCTAGAGATTACAGGGGGAATTCACCCCTCCACTTT
TRBV27	-	-	TRBJ2-1	CASSLQGAYNEQFF	TGTGCCAGCAGCTTACAGGGCGCCTACAATGAGCAGTTCTTC
TRBV7-9	-	-	TRBJ2-7	CASSSQTTTYEQYF	TGTGCCAGCAGCTCCCAGACTACAACCTACGAGCAGTACTTC
TRBV11-2	-	TRBD2	TRBJ2-5	CASSLGAGVRQETQYF	TGTGCCAGCAGCTTAGGAGCGGGGGTGAGGCAAGAGACCCAGTACTTC
TRBV4-2	few	-	TRBJ1-2	CASSQEAPAPYGYTF	TGTGCCAGCAGCCAAGAGGCCCCGGCTCCCTATGGCTACACCTTC
TRBV5-6	few	TRBD1	TRBJ1-1	CASSLRRQGYLNTEAFF	TGTGCCAGCAGCTTGAGGAGACAGGGTTATCTGAACACTGAAGCTTTCTTT
TRBV12-3/TRBV12-4	once	TRBD2	TRBJ2-3	CASSVGLAGTGGTDTQYF	TGTGCCAGCAGCGTGGGTCTAGCGGGTACTGGAGGCACAGATACGCAGTATTTT
TRBV4-3	-	-	TRBJ1-1	CASSHSGTDDTEAFF	TGCGCCAGCAGCCATTCCGGGACCGACGACACTGAAGCTTTCTTT
TRBV9	-	-	TRBJ2-5	CASSVDVTKGAQETQYF	TGTGCCAGCAGCGTAGACGTGACAAAAGGGGCCCAAGAGACCCAGTACTTC
TRBV19	-	-	TRBJ2-1	CASSITGEDEQFF	TGTGCCAGTAGTATCACAGGGGAGGATGAGCAGTTCTTC
TRBV5-1	few	-	TRBJ2-1	CASSLGTQPYNEQFF	TGCGCCAGCAGCCTCGGGACACAGCCCTACAATGAGCAGTTCTTC
TRBV5-4	few	TRBD2	TRBJ2-3	CASSFLAGGPTDTQYF	TGTGCCAGCAGCTTTCTAGCGGGAGGGCCAACAGATACGCAGTATTTT
TRBV4-1	-	-	TRBJ2-7	CASSQTQVSEQYF	TGCGCCAGCAGCCAGACACAGGTTAGCGAGCAGTACTTC
TRBV7-9	-	TRBD2	TRBJ2-5	CASRLSGEETQYF	TGTGCCAGCAGACTCAGCGGGGAAGAGACCCAGTACTTC
TRBV9	few	TRBD2	TRBJ2-5	CASSVAAGGPAETQYF	TGTGCCAGCAGCGTAGCAGCGGGGGGGCCGGCGGAGACCCAGTACTTC
TRBV7-9	once	-	TRBJ2-1	CASSSQGRGQFF	TGTGCCAGCAGCTCACAGGGACGGGGGCAGTTCTTC
TRBV6-5	-	-	TRBJ1-2	CASTSGVTKGYTF	TGTGCCAGCACCTCAGGAGTAACGAAAGGCTACACCTTC
TRBV27	-	TRBD1	TRBJ2-7	CASSHGQGLYEQYF	TGTGCCAGCAGTCACGGACAGGGCCTCTACGAGCAGTACTTC
TRBV6-1	-	-	TRBJ1-1	CASSDVTEAFF	TGTGCCAGCAGTGATGTAACTGAAGCTTTCTTT
TRBV21-1	-	-	TRBJ2-3	CASSKRGLPTQYF	TGTGCCAGCAGCAAAAGGGGACTACCTACGCAGTATTTT
TRBV20-1	once	TRBD2	TRBJ2-1	CSATSGRSFNEQFF	TGCAGTGCTACCAGCGGGAGAAGTTTTAATGAGCAGTTCTTC